This T cell receptor (beta chain) was sequenced during a study of blood T cells in healthy people across ages. Alongside a J-beta primer mix, a sample-barcoded 5' primer served in a second PCR lasting about 7 to 12 cycles. TCRdb itself ran the 5' RACE reads through MiXCR, one entry per CDR3 protein. The table lists around 580,000 distinct CDR3 sequences, 40% to 50% of them singletons, with approximately 25% in the top ten. This clonotype has only one observation. This CDR3 contains 13 residues. CDR1 is SQVTM and CDR2 is ANQGSEA in the germline V gene. The ends lost 5 bases at V and 11 bases at J; junction bases unmatched: 9.

Sample: blood. The rearrangement joins TRBV29-1 to TRBJ2-5, with 12 nucleotides matching TRBD2. This receptor was obtained from a man of 80 years or more in good health. The CDR3 DNA reads TGCAGCGTTTCTAGCGGGAGGGGGGATGAGCAGTACTTC. It is translated as CSVSSGRGDEQYF.